The 10 T cell receptor beta chains given below trace back to one sample, sequenced in a study of early T cells in non-severe SARS-CoV-2 infection (dated by TCRdb to the early 2020s). Library preparation employed 5' RACE. Data came from a NextSeq 500. The public reads were run again by TCRdb, first through fastp at Q25 and then through MiXCR, and only productive beta chains were kept. CDR3 protein sequences are deduplicated, and each keeps its most common genes and DNA. This sample gives 30,000 or so distinct CDR3 sequences in total; around 5% of them show up just once. Approximately 3.5% of the sample is in the top ten clones. Sequenced: whole blood. The receptor source for this set is an adult who was a healthcare worker with PCR-confirmed SARS-CoV-2 infection or an uninfected control (not recorded which).

At least ten counts were recorded for this clonotype. The V gene is TRBV28, the J gene TRBJ2-6; D perhaps matches TRBD1 (5 bases). The CDR3 consists of 16 residues. Per germline, CDR1 MDHEN and CDR2 SYDVKM. Trimming left V 3 bases short and J 3 bases short, with 12 bases between. Here the CDR3 DNA reads TGTGCCAGCAGTTTTGAGGAAGGGGTTGGGGCCAACGTCCTGACTTTC. This translates into CASSFEEGVGANVLTF.

This clonotype was observed a handful of times. The CDR3 sequence: CASSLLDWAGANVLTF. The CDR3 DNA reads TGTGCCAGCAGTCTGCTCGACTGGGCTGGGGCCAACGTCCTGACTTTC. This chain links TRBV12-3 or TRBV12-4 with TRBJ2-6; D unclear. The V gene lost 5 bases and the J gene lost 2 bases, with 13 bases spanning the gap. The CDR3 has 16 amino acids.

This clonotype was recorded at least ten times. The CDR3 sequence is CASSSTGIRNTEAFF. The CDR3 region has the DNA TGTGCCAGCAGTTCGACAGGGATTAGGAACACTGAAGCTTTCTTT. The rearrangement links TRBV11-2 to TRBJ1-1, with TRBD1 matching 7 bases. V lost 6 bases and J lost 1; bases outside the gene matches: 8. The CDR3 length is 15 residues. Germline loops: CDR1 SGHAT, CDR2 FQNNGV.

This clonotype was detected only a few times. The chain is built from TRBV2 and TRBJ1-6, with a tentative D call TRBD1 (6 bases). This CDR3 region has 13 residues. Germline lookup yields CDR1 SNHLY and CDR2 FYNNEI. V lost 6 bases, J lost 7 bases, and 10 bases lay in between. This CDR3 reads CASRDRSNSPLHF. In nucleotides, the CDR3 is TGTGCCAGCAGGGACAGATCCAATTCACCCCTCCACTTT. Combining the CDR3 with reference TRBV2 and TRBJ1-6 gives the whole variable domain EPEVTQTPSHQVTQMGQEVILRCVPISNHLYFYWYRQILGQKVEFLVSFYNNEISEKSEIFDDQFSVERPDGSNFTLKIRSTKLEDSAMYFCASRDRSNSPLHFGNGTRLTVT.

This clonotype occurred many times. The V and J genes are TRBV7-9 and TRBJ1-2; D possibly corresponds to TRBD1 (6 bases). Deletions cut 0 bases from V and 8 bases from J, with 16 bases between. The germline gives CDR1 SEHNR, CDR2 FQNEAQ (reference sequence). This CDR3 has 15 residues. CDR3 in amino acids: CASSLALGGGSGYTF. Here the CDR3 DNA reads TGTGCCAGCAGCTTAGCGCTCGGAGGGGGTAGCGGCTACACCTTC.

This clonotype has a handful of counts. The chain combines TRBV9 with TRBJ2-3; D not resolved. CDR1 SGDLS and CDR2 YYNGEE come from the germline V gene. Between the trimmed V and J ends, which lost 0 bases and 7 bases, there was a span of 0 bases. This CDR3 contains 10 residues. Here the CDR3 reads CASSVDTQYF. The CDR3 nucleotides read TGTGCCAGCAGCGTAGATACGCAGTATTTT.

The table lists this clonotype with many counts. This chain joins TRBV20-1 and TRBJ2-6; no clear D. V gave up 4 bases and J gave up 3 bases, with 10 bases separating them. The CDR3 totals 14 residues. The germline CDR1 and CDR2 sequences are DFQATT and SNEGSKA (reference sequence). The CDR3 here is CSATIQSGANVLTF. In nucleotides, the CDR3 is TGCAGTGCTACCATTCAGAGTGGGGCCAACGTCCTGACTTTC.

V and J are TRBV18 and TRBJ1-4, with TRBD1 as a possible D gene (6 bases). Germline V gene sequence: CDR1 KGHSH, CDR2 LQKENI. The V end lost 2 bases, the J end lost 13 bases, and 11 bases lay between the germline ends. CDR3 length equals 12 residues. CDR3 residues: CASSPSTGLLFF. Written as DNA, the CDR3 is TGTGCCAGCTCACCATCCACAGGGCTACTGTTTTTT.

This clonotype is deemed medium-sized. CDR3 coding DNA: TGTGCCAGCAGTTTAGGAACAGGGGGCGGTTGGAATGAGCAGTTCTTC. Translated, it gives CASSLGTGGGWNEQFF. J is TRBJ2-1 and V is TRBV12-3 or TRBV12-4, with 9 bases identical to TRBD1. V gave up 1 base and J gave up 7 bases; unmatched junction bases: 8. CDR3 size: 16 residues.

This rearrangement joins TRBV6-2 or TRBV6-3 to TRBJ2-5, with TRBD2 matching 10 bases. The CDR3 consists of 16 residues. The V gene's germline CDR1 is MNHEY and CDR2 SVGEGT. V lost 7 bases, J lost 0 bases, and 8 bases stayed unmatched. The CDR3 bases are TGTGCCAGCAACACCGGGACTAGCGTGAACCAAGAGACCCAGTACTTC. This codes for CASNTGTSVNQETQYF.